Listed below are T cell receptor beta chains from one sample, sequenced in a study of cytomegalovirus exposure and HLA in healthy donors. Method: immunoSEQ multiplex PCR; TCRdb's copy keeps in-frame clones and lacks some. The table lists approximately 58,000 clones, with around 10% in the top ten. Sequencing was done on a sample of PBMCs. The receptors originated from a woman between 50 and 59 years old in good health and CMV-seropositive. CDR3s include the opening cysteine and the closing phenylalanine or tryptophan. The D gene is left open where the match is weak.

J: TRBJ2-1; D: TRBD2; V: TRBV4-2; CDR3: CASSQSGGNNEQFF; DNA: TGTGCCAGCAGCCAGAGCGGGGGTAACAATGAGCAGTTCTTC
J: TRBJ1-1; D: .; V: TRBV6-6; CDR3: CASSSELLMNTEAFF; DNA: TGTGCCAGCAGTTCCGAACTGCTTATGAACACTGAAGCTTTCTTT
J: TRBJ2-1; D: .; V: TRBV7-9; CDR3: CASSLGGLRTNEQFF; DNA: TGTGCCAGCAGCCTGGGGGGGCTTCGGACCAATGAGCAGTTCTTC
J: TRBJ1-4; D: TRBD1; V: TRBV5-1; CDR3: CASSPGQGNEKLFF; DNA: TGCGCCAGCAGCCCGGGACAGGGGAATGAAAAACTGTTTTTT
J: TRBJ1-4; D: TRBD1; V: TRBV5-1; CDR3: CASSPTSTGPNEKLFF; DNA: TGCGCCAGCAGCCCGACCTCGACAGGGCCTAATGAAAAACTGTTTTTT
J: TRBJ2-1; D: TRBD2; V: TRBV18; CDR3: CASSPNSAGNEQFF; DNA: TGTGCCAGCTCACCAAACTCAGCGGGGAATGAGCAGTTCTTC
J: TRBJ1-4; D: TRBD1; V: TRBV5-1; CDR3: CASSAGQGRKEKLFF; DNA: TGCGCCAGCAGCGCGGGACAGGGGAGAAAGGAAAAACTGTTTTTT
J: TRBJ2-7; D: .; V: TRBV7-9; CDR3: CASSLPGPYEQYF; DNA: TGTGCCAGCAGTCTCCCCGGTCCCTACGAGCAGTACTTC
J: TRBJ1-2; D: .; V: TRBV18; CDR3: CASSPPINYGYTF; DNA: TGTGCCAGCTCACCACCCATCAACTATGGCTACACCTTC
J: TRBJ2-1; D: TRBD2; V: TRBV5-6; CDR3: CASSLGLAEFNEQFF; DNA: TGTGCCAGCAGCCTGGGACTAGCCGAATTCAATGAGCAGTTCTTC
J: TRBJ1-3; D: TRBD1; V: TRBV30; CDR3: CAWSEHGTAGSTIYF; DNA: TGTGCCTGGAGCGAACACGGGACAGCCGGCAGCACCATATATTTT
J: TRBJ2-5; D: TRBD2; V: TRBV7-4; CDR3: CASRQNSAAGGQTQYF; DNA: TGTGCCAGCAGGCAGAATTCCGCAGCGGGAGGACAGACCCAGTACTTC
J: TRBJ2-7; D: TRBD1; V: TRBV6-1; CDR3: CASRTTGSHEQYF; DNA: TGTGCCAGCAGGACGACAGGGTCCCACGAGCAGTACTTC
J: TRBJ1-5; D: .; V: TRBV6-5; CDR3: CASSYGAGVNQPQHF; DNA: TGCGCCAGCAGTTACGGGGCAGGTGTCAATCAGCCCCAGCATTTT
J: TRBJ1-2; D: TRBD1; V: TRBV19; CDR3: CASSLEGALGYGYTF; DNA: TGTGCCAGTAGTCTTGAGGGGGCGCTAGGATATGGCTACACCTTC
J: TRBJ1-5; D: .; V: TRBV6-6; CDR3: CASSYSQGDQPQHF; DNA: TGTGCCAGCAGTTACTCACAGGGTGACCAGCCCCAGCATTTT
J: TRBJ1-3; D: TRBD1; V: TRBV4-2; CDR3: CASSHEQGPGNTIYF; DNA: TGTGCCAGCAGCCACGAACAGGGGCCTGGAAACACCATATATTTT
J: TRBJ2-7; D: .; V: TRBV2; CDR3: CASREWTVEQYF; DNA: TGTGCCAGCAGAGAATGGACAGTCGAGCAGTACTTC
J: TRBJ1-2; D: TRBD1; V: TRBV19; CDR3: CASNDRAIGYTF; DNA: TGTGCCAGTAACGACAGGGCGATAGGCTACACCTTC
J: TRBJ1-2; D: .; V: TRBV30; CDR3: CAWGQGGYGYTF; DNA: TGTGCCTGGGGCCAGGGAGGGTATGGCTACACCTTC
J: TRBJ1-2; D: TRBD1; V: TRBV19; CDR3: CASSPQGASPGGYTF; DNA: TGTGCCAGTAGTCCCCAGGGGGCATCTCCGGGCGGCTACACCTTC
J: TRBJ1-1; D: .; V: TRBV5-7; CDR3: CASSLGGTNRAPNTEAFF; DNA: TGTGCCAGCAGCTTGGGGGGAACCAACAGGGCCCCGAACACTGAAGCTTTCTTT
J: TRBJ1-3; D: TRBD1; V: TRBV7-9; CDR3: CASSSQDRGGNTIYF; DNA: TGTGCCAGCAGCTCCCAAGACAGGGGAGGAAACACCATATATTTT
J: TRBJ2-2; D: TRBD2; V: TRBV9; CDR3: CASSVVRGVVTGELFF; DNA: TGTGCCAGCAGCGTAGTTCGGGGGGTCGTCACCGGGGAGCTGTTTTTT
J: TRBJ2-7; D: .; V: TRBV5-1; CDR3: CASSTQGGEQYF; DNA: TGCGCCAGCTCCACCCAAGGGGGCGAGCAGTACTTC
J: TRBJ1-3; D: .; V: TRBV5-6; CDR3: CATQGGSGNTIYF; DNA: TGTGCCACCCAGGGAGGCTCTGGAAACACCATATATTTT
J: TRBJ2-7; D: .; V: TRBV11-2; CDR3: CASSLSAGAYEQYF; DNA: TGTGCCAGCAGCCTCAGTGCAGGGGCCTACGAGCAGTACTTC
J: TRBJ1-1; D: .; V: TRBV18; CDR3: CASSPPGRTTEAFF; DNA: TGTGCCAGCTCACCACCAGGGAGAACCACTGAAGCTTTCTTT
J: TRBJ1-6; D: .; V: TRBV6-1; CDR3: CASSDRRSSPLHF; DNA: TGTGCCAGCAGTGATCGTCGGAGTTCACCCCTCCACTTT
J: TRBJ2-5; D: .; V: TRBV2; CDR3: CASSEGEAVQETQYF; DNA: TGTGCCAGCAGTGAAGGGGAAGCGGTCCAAGAGACCCAGTACTTC
J: TRBJ1-5; D: .; V: TRBV30; CDR3: CAWSVSRVRGGNQPQHF; DNA: TGTGCCTGGAGTGTTTCCAGGGTGAGAGGCGGCAATCAGCCCCAGCATTTT
J: TRBJ2-3; D: .; V: TRBV7-9; CDR3: CASSLQGFLTDTQYF; DNA: TGTGCCAGCAGCTTACAGGGATTCCTCACAGATACGCAGTATTTT
J: TRBJ1-2; D: .; V: TRBV5-1; CDR3: CASSLDPIDGYTF; DNA: TGCGCCAGCAGCTTGGACCCTATAGATGGCTACACCTTC
J: TRBJ1-5; D: .; V: TRBV19; CDR3: CASSQGHGLTYSNQPQHF; DNA: TGTGCCAGTAGTCAGGGACACGGCTTGACCTATAGCAATCAGCCCCAGCATTTT
J: TRBJ1-1; D: TRBD1; V: TRBV28; CDR3: CASRDTGVTEAFF; DNA: TGTGCCAGCAGAGATACAGGGGTGACTGAAGCTTTCTTT
J: TRBJ2-3; D: TRBD2; V: TRBV5-6; CDR3: CASSLPGLAKLTDTQYF; DNA: TGTGCCAGCAGCTTGCCGGGACTAGCCAAATTGACAGATACGCAGTATTTT
J: TRBJ1-1; D: .; V: TRBV7-9; CDR3: CASSSSVGQAFF; DNA: TGTGCCAGCAGCTCTTCAGTCGGACAGGCTTTCTTT
J: TRBJ1-5; D: .; V: TRBV28; CDR3: CASSTNVRGRNQPQHF; DNA: TGTGCCAGCAGTACCAATGTCCGGGGGAGAAATCAGCCCCAGCATTTT
J: TRBJ1-3; D: TRBD1; V: TRBV4-3; CDR3: CASSPDRDSSGNTIYF; DNA: TGCGCCAGCAGCCCAGACAGGGATAGCTCTGGAAACACCATATATTTT
J: TRBJ2-7; D: .; V: TRBV6-5; CDR3: CASSYSSYEQYF; DNA: TGTGCCAGCAGTTATAGCTCCTACGAGCAGTACTTC
J: TRBJ1-2; D: TRBD1; V: TRBV11-2; CDR3: CASSSRQGINYGYTF; DNA: TGTGCCAGCAGCTCAAGACAGGGAATAAACTATGGCTACACCTTC
J: TRBJ2-5; D: .; V: TRBV30; CDR3: CAWSPDFSGAETQYF; DNA: TGTGCCTGGAGTCCAGATTTCTCGGGTGCGGAGACCCAGTACTTC
J: TRBJ1-4; D: TRBD1; V: TRBV19; CDR3: CASREQGGTGKLFF; DNA: TGTGCCAGTAGGGAACAGGGCGGGACAGGAAAACTGTTTTTT
J: TRBJ2-6; D: .; V: TRBV11-2; CDR3: CASSTFTGWSGANVLTF; DNA: TGTGCCAGCAGCACTTTTACAGGGTGGTCTGGGGCCAACGTCCTGACTTTC
J: TRBJ2-7; D: TRBD2; V: TRBV6-5; CDR3: CASSTLAGAYEQYF; DNA: TGTGCCAGCAGTACCCTAGCGGGAGCCTACGAGCAGTACTTC
J: TRBJ2-1; D: TRBD2; V: TRBV9; CDR3: CASSPPGTGGLNEQFF; DNA: TGTGCCAGCAGCCCTCCCGGGACGGGAGGGCTCAATGAGCAGTTCTTC
J: TRBJ2-7; D: TRBD2; V: TRBV5-1; CDR3: CASSLRLAGFYEQYF; DNA: TGCGCCAGCAGCTTGAGACTAGCGGGATTCTACGAGCAGTACTTC
J: TRBJ2-1; D: TRBD2; V: TRBV9; CDR3: CASSSTGTRSYNEQFF; DNA: TGTGCCAGCAGTTCTACCGGGACTAGATCCTACAATGAGCAGTTCTTC
J: TRBJ1-2; D: TRBD1; V: TRBV7-2; CDR3: CASSLQQGARGYTF; DNA: TGTGCCAGCAGCCTCCAACAGGGGGCGCGGGGCTACACCTTC
J: TRBJ2-7; D: .; V: TRBV29-1; CDR3: CSVGSENRPYEQYF; DNA: TGCAGCGTTGGGTCCGAGAACAGACCCTACGAGCAGTACTTC
J: TRBJ2-2; D: TRBD2; V: TRBV19; CDR3: CASSDWTSGGPTGELFF; DNA: TGTGCCAGTAGTGATTGGACTAGCGGGGGGCCAACCGGGGAGCTGTTTTTT
J: TRBJ2-5; D: TRBD2; V: TRBV28; CDR3: CASSPWTSGTSGTQYF; DNA: TGTGCCAGCAGTCCCTGGACTAGCGGGACCTCTGGGACCCAGTACTTC
J: TRBJ2-1; D: TRBD2; V: TRBV5-1; CDR3: CASWGRAGGPGNEQFF; DNA: TGCGCCAGCTGGGGTCGAGCGGGAGGGCCAGGCAATGAGCAGTTCTTC
J: TRBJ1-1; D: .; V: TRBV25-1; CDR3: CASSRGMNTEAFF; DNA: TGTGCCAGCAGTAGGGGGATGAACACTGAAGCTTTCTTT